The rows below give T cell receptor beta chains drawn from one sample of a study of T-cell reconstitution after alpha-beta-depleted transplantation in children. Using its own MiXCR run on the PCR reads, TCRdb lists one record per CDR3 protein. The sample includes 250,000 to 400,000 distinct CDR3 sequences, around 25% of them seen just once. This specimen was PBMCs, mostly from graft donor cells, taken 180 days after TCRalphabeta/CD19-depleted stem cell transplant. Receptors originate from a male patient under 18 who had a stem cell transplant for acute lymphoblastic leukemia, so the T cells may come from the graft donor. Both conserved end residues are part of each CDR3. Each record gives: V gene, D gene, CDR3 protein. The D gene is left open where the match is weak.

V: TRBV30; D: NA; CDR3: CAWSQEAFF
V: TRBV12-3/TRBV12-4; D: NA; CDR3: CASSAIMGFEKLFF
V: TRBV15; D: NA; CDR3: CATSRERTDTYEQYF
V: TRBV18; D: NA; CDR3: CASSPPRTQRETQYF
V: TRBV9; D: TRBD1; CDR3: CASSLTQGAYEQYF
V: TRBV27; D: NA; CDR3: CATRGETNEKLFF
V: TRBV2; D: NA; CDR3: CASSVLLDSSYEQYF
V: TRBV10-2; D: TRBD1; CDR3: CASILGGQAHSPLHF
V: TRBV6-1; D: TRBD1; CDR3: CASRPHRGGNQPQHF
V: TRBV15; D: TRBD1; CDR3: CATSRDRGTGIEQFF
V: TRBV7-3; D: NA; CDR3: CASSFTGGVEQYF
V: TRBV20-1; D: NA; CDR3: CSARDPLSTDTQYF
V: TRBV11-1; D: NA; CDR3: CASSLSPLAPRRKDYNEQFF
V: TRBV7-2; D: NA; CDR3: CASSLRTVRGGTGLHF
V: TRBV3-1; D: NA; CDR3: CASSQLYQGIGYGYTF